The 29 T cell receptor beta chains in this list originate from one sample, sequenced in a study of cytomegalovirus exposure and HLA in healthy donors. 60 Vbeta and 13 Jbeta primers were used in PCR. The table came from immunoSEQ multiplex PCR; TCRdb's copy has only in-frame clones and leaves some out. The table shows over 150,000 clones, with 75% to 85% occurring only once. The material sequenced was PBMCs. Every receptor here comes from a girl aged 10 to 17 in good health and CMV-seropositive.

The rearrangement links TRBV5-1 to TRBJ2-7, with 7 positions matching TRBD2. The CDR3 has 14 amino acids. Trimming cost V 6 bases and J 2 bases; bases outside gene matches: 8. The germline V gene has CDR1 SGHRS and CDR2 YFSETQ. This CDR3 is CASTSGGLTYEQYF. In DNA form, the CDR3 reads TGCGCCAGCACCTCGGGGGGACTTACCTACGAGCAGTACTTC.

The CDR3 region has the DNA TGTGCCAGCATTTCAGGGGCGACAACCGCTCAGCCCCAGCATTTT. Its protein is CASISGATTAQPQHF. The V gene is TRBV6-6, the J gene TRBJ1-5; maybe TRBD1 (6 bases). Trimming took off 7 bases at V and 6 bases at J, with 19 bases between the two ends. CDR1 and CDR2 from the germline V gene are MNHNY and SVGAGI (reference sequence). The CDR3 has 15 amino acids.

The chain uses TRBV7-9 and TRBJ1-2; 10 bases are a match to TRBD1. Germline V gives CDR1 SEHNR, CDR2 FQNEAQ (reference sequence). The V segment lost 0 bases and the J segment 4 bases; nucleotides outside the gene matches: 5. The CDR3 has 16 residues. The CDR3 sequence: CASSLAGTGEVYGYTF. The CDR3, as DNA: TGTGCCAGCAGCTTAGCGGGGACAGGGGAAGTCTATGGCTACACCTTC. Combining the CDR3 with reference TRBV7-9 and TRBJ1-2 gives the whole variable domain DTGVSQNPRHKITKRGQNVTFRCDPISEHNRLYWYRQTLGQGPEFLTYFQNEAQLEKSRLLSDRFSAERPKGSFSTLEIQRTEQGDSAMYLCASSLAGTGEVYGYTFGSGTRLTVV.

V gene TRBV7-9 combines with J gene TRBJ1-1; D is possibly TRBD1 (5 bases). The V gene lost 4 bases and the J gene lost 8 bases, with 8 bases spanning the gap. The CDR3 consists of 11 residues. Germline values: CDR1 SEHNR, CDR2 FQNEAQ (reference sequence). CDR3 sequence (DNA): TGTGCCAGCAGCTACGGGGGAGAAGCTTTCTTT. It specifies CASSYGGEAFF.

A single count supports this clone. The CDR3 DNA reads as TGCGCCAGCAGCTTGCTCGGACAGGGGGACAACTATGGCTACACCTTC. Translation: CASSLLGQGDNYGYTF. The V call is TRBV5-1, the J call TRBJ1-2; the match to TRBD1 covers 10 bases. The CDR3 consists of 16 residues. Trimming removed 1 base from V and 2 bases from J; junction bases left unmatched: 5. Germline CDR1 is SGHRS and CDR2 is YFSETQ.

The rearrangement links TRBV29-1 to TRBJ2-7, with TRBD1 identical over 8 bases. Trimming took 1 base from V and 5 from J; bases not matched to a gene: 4. CDR1 is SQVTM and CDR2 is ANQGSEA in the germline V gene. The CDR3 runs 13 residues. The CDR3 DNA is TGCAGCGTTGAAGGACAGGGGTCCGACGAGCAGTACTTC. This encodes CSVEGQGSDEQYF.

The chain couples TRBV6-5 to TRBJ2-7, with D uncertain. Trimming stripped 1 base from V and 4 bases from J, with 8 bases between. The CDR3 covers 13 residues. The germline CDR1 and CDR2 sequences are MNHEY and SVGAGI. As DNA, the CDR3 is TGTGCCAGCAGTTACTTGCTATCTTACGAGCAGTACTTC. Protein sequence: CASSYLLSYEQYF.

The chain carries TRBV6-1 and TRBJ2-5; D remains unclear. The germline V and J ends were trimmed by 8 bases and 2 bases, with 12 bases remaining between them. Germline CDR1 and CDR2: MNHNS and SASEGT. The CDR3 is 13 residues long. The CDR3 DNA reads TGTGCCAGCCCCCAGGATGGACAAGAGACCCAGTACTTC. It specifies CASPQDGQETQYF.

This chain links TRBV5-6 with TRBJ1-1; 9 bases line up with TRBD1. The CDR3 extends over 15 amino acids. Trimming took 5 bases from V and 4 from J; bases not matched to a gene: 9. Germline values: CDR1 SGHDT, CDR2 YYEEEE. CDR3 residues: CASRQQGAGSTEAFF. In DNA, the CDR3 is TGTGCCAGCAGGCAACAGGGGGCTGGAAGCACTGAAGCTTTCTTT.

This chain links TRBV6-1 with TRBJ1-5, with D hard to call. The ends were cut back, 4 bases at V and 3 bases at J, with 4 bases in the middle. Germline-derived CDR1 and CDR2 are MNHNS and SASEGT. The CDR3 has 12 amino acids. In DNA, the CDR3 is TGTGCCAGCAGTGTAAACAATCAGCCCCAGCATTTT. Translated, it gives CASSVNNQPQHF.

V gene TRBV4-1 combines with J gene TRBJ2-1; 14 nucleotides line up with TRBD2. With V trimmed by 3 bases and J by 4 bases, 5 bases remained unmatched. CDR1 MGHRA and CDR2 YSYEKL come from the germline V gene. The CDR3 contains 17 residues. CDR3 amino acids: CASSHRLAGGMYNEQFF. The CDR3 DNA reads TGCGCCAGCAGCCACCGACTAGCGGGGGGGATGTACAATGAGCAGTTCTTC.

This chain joins TRBV5-4 and TRBJ1-3, with TRBD1 matching 12 bases. V shed 3 bases, J shed 3 bases, and the junction held 4 bases outside the gene matches. Germline values: CDR1 SGHNT, CDR2 YYREEE (reference sequence). The length of the CDR3 is 16 residues. The CDR3 sequence: CASSSWDRGLGNTIYF. CDR3 nucleotides: TGTGCCAGCAGCTCCTGGGACAGGGGGCTTGGAAACACCATATATTTT.

V and J are TRBV7-2 and TRBJ2-7; D uncertain. V was cut by 4 bases and J by 3 bases, with 13 bases left in between. Germline V gene sequence: CDR1 SGHTA, CDR2 FQGNSA. The CDR3 has 14 amino acids. The DNA for the CDR3 is TGTGCCAGCAGCTCCGATTGGAGTTACTACGAGCAGTACTTC. Its protein product is CASSSDWSYYEQYF. Based on the CDR3 plus reference TRBV7-2 and TRBJ2-7, the full variable domain is GAGVSQSPSNKVTEKGKDVELRCDPISGHTALYWYRQSLGQGLEFLIYFQGNSAPDKSGLPSDRFSAERTGGSVSTLTIQRTQQEDSAVYLCASSSDWSYYEQYFGPGTRLTVT.

The genes are TRBV2 and TRBJ1-1; TRBD1 matches 9 bases. This CDR3 is 13 amino acids long. Trimming removed 6 bases from V and 3 bases from J; junction bases left unmatched: 2. Germline V gene data show CDR1 as SNHLY and CDR2 as FYNNEI. The CDR3 region has the DNA TGTGCCAGCAGCCGGGACAGGGACACTGAAGCTTTCTTT. Its translation is CASSRDRDTEAFF.

The V and J genes are TRBV5-1 and TRBJ2-3; 10 positions match TRBD2. This CDR3 contains 13 residues. The germline CDR1 and CDR2 sequences are SGHRS and YFSETQ. J gave up 8 bases and V 4 bases, and 4 bases lay outside the gene matches. CDR3 protein: CASSTVAGGTQYF. DNA of the CDR3: TGCGCCAGCAGCACCGTAGCGGGGGGTACGCAGTATTTT.

The chain carries TRBV7-9 and TRBJ1-5, with D maybe TRBD1 (5 bases). Germline loops: CDR1 SEHNR, CDR2 FQNEAQ (reference sequence). The V end was cut by 6 bases, the J end by 3 bases, with 12 bases between. There are 14 residues in the CDR3. In nucleotides, the CDR3 is TGTGCCAGCAGACCAGACAGTCCCAATCAGCCCCAGCATTTT. This encodes CASRPDSPNQPQHF.

The chain employs TRBV15 and TRBJ2-4; TRBD1 aligns across 8 bases. Germline V gene data show CDR1 as LNHNV and CDR2 as YYDKDF (reference sequence). The CDR3 covers 16 residues. V dropped 5 bases and J dropped 1; count of bases not matched to a gene: 7. In DNA form, the CDR3 reads TGTGCCACCAGCGGACAGGGTGGGGGCGCCAAAAACATTCAGTACTTC. It translates to CATSGQGGGAKNIQYF.

The chain has TRBV19 and TRBJ2-7; D is undetermined. The CDR3 is made up of 16 amino acids. Germline CDR1 LNHDA, CDR2 SQIVND (reference sequence). Trimming left V 8 bases short and J 3 bases short, with 23 bases between. The CDR3 loop is CASQSRPLRLDYEQYF. The CDR3 DNA is TGTGCCAGTCAAAGTAGGCCCCTGAGGCTGGACTACGAGCAGTACTTC.

The gene calls are TRBV5-6 and TRBJ1-1; possible D gene TRBD1, 6 bases. This CDR3 spans 12 amino acids. From germline, CDR1 is SGHDT and CDR2 YYEEEE. V shed 0 bases and J shed 7 bases, with 7 bases lying between them. The CDR3 sequence: CASSLGQVEAFF. The CDR3 DNA is TGTGCCAGCAGCTTGGGACAGGTTGAAGCTTTCTTT.

The gene calls are TRBV25-1 and TRBJ1-2, with D possibly TRBD1 on 5 matching bases. Germline CDR1 is MGHDK and CDR2 is SYGVNS. The CDR3 is 13 residues long. The V end was cut by 5 bases, the J end by 8 bases, with 15 bases between. As DNA, the CDR3 is TGTGCCAGCAGTTTGGGAAGGGGTTCGGGCTACACCTTC. This sequence encodes CASSLGRGSGYTF.

The chain couples TRBV27 to TRBJ2-2, with 8 bases fitting TRBD2. V trimming: 4 bases; J trimming: 4 bases; junction bases outside the gene matches: 5. There are 15 residues in the CDR3. Germline V lookup: CDR1 MNHEY, CDR2 SMNVEV (reference sequence). The chain's CDR3 is CASSSPGLGTGELFF. DNA of the CDR3: TGTGCCAGCAGTTCACCGGGACTAGGCACCGGGGAGCTGTTTTTT.

The chain couples TRBV11-2 to TRBJ2-7; 7 nucleotides match TRBD1. The germline V gene has CDR1 SGHAT and CDR2 FQNNGV. CDR3 size: 14 residues. J lost 5 bases, V lost 3 bases, and 7 bases had no gene match. The CDR3, as DNA: TGTGCCAGCAGCTTCCGACAGGGATGGGACGAGCAGTACTTC. It translates to CASSFRQGWDEQYF. Combining the CDR3 with reference TRBV11-2 and TRBJ2-7 gives the whole variable domain EAGVAQSPRYKIIEKRQSVAFWCNPISGHATLYWYQQILGQGPKLLIQFQNNGVVDDSQLPKDRFSAERLKGVDSTLKIQPAKLEDSAVYLCASSFRQGWDEQYFGPGTRLTVT.

V is TRBV29-1 and J is TRBJ2-1; D ambiguous. There are 15 residues in the CDR3. CDR1 and CDR2 (germline): SQVTM, ANQGSEA. V was clipped by 2 bases and J by 4 bases, with 15 bases between them. CDR3 bases: TGCAGCGTTGAAATGTTGGGCCAGCCTTACAATGAGCAGTTCTTC. This gives the protein CSVEMLGQPYNEQFF.

The rearrangement links TRBV4-3 to TRBJ1-3; D might be TRBD1 (6 bases). Germline loops: CDR1 LGHNA, CDR2 YSLEER. The CDR3 has 16 residues. V was pared by 2 bases and J by 0 bases, with 11 bases between. DNA of the CDR3: TGCGCCAGCAGCCAACGACAGGAGCACTCTGGAAACACCATATATTTT. Translated, it gives CASSQRQEHSGNTIYF.

V gene TRBV19 combines with J gene TRBJ1-1; possible D gene TRBD1, 6 bases. This CDR3 is built from 13 residues. Germline CDR1 and CDR2: LNHDA and SQIVND (reference sequence). Trimming left V 6 bases short and J 2 bases short, with 10 bases between. Here the CDR3 reads CASRRTANTEAFF. DNA for the CDR3: TGTGCCAGTAGGAGGACAGCTAACACTGAAGCTTTCTTT.

This clone was seen a handful of times. This sequence joins TRBV7-2 and TRBJ2-7, with a possible D match to TRBD2 (5 bases). The length of the CDR3 is 15 residues. V lost 2 bases and J lost 0, with 11 bases in between. Germline assignment: CDR1 SGHTA and CDR2 FQGNSA. This CDR3 reads CASSLQADPSYEQYF. DNA for the CDR3: TGTGCCAGCAGCTTACAAGCGGACCCCTCCTACGAGCAGTACTTC.

The V and J genes are TRBV5-4 and TRBJ2-7; 7 bases are shared with TRBD2. CDR3 length equals 15 residues. Trimming cost V 3 bases and J 2 bases; bases outside gene matches: 8. CDR1 is SGHNT, CDR2 YYREEE, per germline (reference sequence). CDR3 in amino acids: CASSSIWGGTYEQYF. CDR3 nucleotide sequence: TGTGCCAGCAGCTCGATTTGGGGGGGGACCTACGAGCAGTACTTC. Together with reference TRBV5-4 and TRBJ2-7, the CDR3 gives the full variable domain: ETGVTQSPTHLIKTRGQQVTLRCSSQSGHNTVSWYQQALGQGPQFIFQYYREEENGRGNFPPRFSGLQFPNYSSELNVNALELDDSALYLCASSSIWGGTYEQYFGPGTRLTVT.

The V and J genes are TRBV9 and TRBJ2-3; perhaps TRBD2 as D (5 bases). CDR3 size: 14 residues. Trimming removed 4 bases at V and 3 bases at J, with 12 bases between. Germline V gene sequence: CDR1 SGDLS, CDR2 YYNGEE. The CDR3: CASSTPEGTDTQYF. CDR3 DNA sequence: TGTGCCAGCAGCACTCCCGAGGGAACAGATACGCAGTATTTT.

The chain recombines TRBV7-2 with TRBJ2-2; 9 bases fit TRBD2. With V trimmed by 1 base and J by 5 bases, 8 bases remained unmatched. This CDR3 is built from 17 residues. Germline loops: CDR1 SGHTA, CDR2 FQGNSA. The DNA of the CDR3 is TGTGCCAGCAGCTTAGTCTCCAGCGGGGGGAGGACCGGGGAGCTGTTTTTT. Protein product: CASSLVSSGGRTGELFF.